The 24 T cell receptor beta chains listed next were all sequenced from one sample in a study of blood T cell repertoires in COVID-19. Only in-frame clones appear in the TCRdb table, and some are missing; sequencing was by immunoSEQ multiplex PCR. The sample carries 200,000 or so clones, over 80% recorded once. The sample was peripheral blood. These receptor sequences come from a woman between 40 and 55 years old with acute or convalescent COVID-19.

The CDR3, as DNA: TGTGCCAGTTCGAGGGCGCACGGTCTGGGAGAGACCCAGTACTTC. Translating it yields CASSRAHGLGETQYF. The chain is built from TRBV9 and TRBJ2-5, with D maybe TRBD2 (5 bases). CDR1 is SGDLS and CDR2 is YYNGEE in the germline V gene. This CDR3 is built from 15 residues. V lost 8 bases, J lost 4 bases, and 21 bases lay in between.

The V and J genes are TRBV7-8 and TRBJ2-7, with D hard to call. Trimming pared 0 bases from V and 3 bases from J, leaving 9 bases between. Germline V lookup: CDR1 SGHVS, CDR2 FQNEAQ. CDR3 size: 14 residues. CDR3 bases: TGTGCCAGCAGCTTAGCGTCAGGTTTCTACGAGCAGTACTTC. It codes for CASSLASGFYEQYF.

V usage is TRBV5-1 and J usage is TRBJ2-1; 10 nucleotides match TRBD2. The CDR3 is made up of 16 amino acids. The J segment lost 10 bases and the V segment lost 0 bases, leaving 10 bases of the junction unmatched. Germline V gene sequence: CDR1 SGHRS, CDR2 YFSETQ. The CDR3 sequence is CASSLASGRISGEQFF. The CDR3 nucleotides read TGCGCCAGCAGCTTGGCTAGCGGGAGAATAAGCGGGGAGCAGTTCTTC.

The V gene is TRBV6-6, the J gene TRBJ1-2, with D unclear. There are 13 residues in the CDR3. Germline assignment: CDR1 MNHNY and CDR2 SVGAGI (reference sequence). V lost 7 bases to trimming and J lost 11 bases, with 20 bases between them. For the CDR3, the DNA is TGTGCCAGCAACGAACCCGAGGATGTCGGTTACACCTTC. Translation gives CASNEPEDVGYTF.

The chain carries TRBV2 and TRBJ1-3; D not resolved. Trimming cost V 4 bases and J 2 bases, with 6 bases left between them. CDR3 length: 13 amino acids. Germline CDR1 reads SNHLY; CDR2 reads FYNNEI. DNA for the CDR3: TGTGCCAGCAGTGTGTTTACTGGAAACACCATATATTTT. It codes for CASSVFTGNTIYF. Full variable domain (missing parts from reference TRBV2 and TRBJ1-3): EPEVTQTPSHQVTQMGQEVILRCVPISNHLYFYWYRQILGQKVEFLVSFYNNEISEKSEIFDDQFSVERPDGSNFTLKIRSTKLEDSAMYFCASSVFTGNTIYFGEGSWLTVV.

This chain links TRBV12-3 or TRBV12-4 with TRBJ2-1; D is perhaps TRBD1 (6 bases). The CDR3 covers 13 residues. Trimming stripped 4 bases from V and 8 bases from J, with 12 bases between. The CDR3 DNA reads TGTGCCAGCAGTTCGGACAGACTCCATGAGCAGTTCTTC. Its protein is CASSSDRLHEQFF.

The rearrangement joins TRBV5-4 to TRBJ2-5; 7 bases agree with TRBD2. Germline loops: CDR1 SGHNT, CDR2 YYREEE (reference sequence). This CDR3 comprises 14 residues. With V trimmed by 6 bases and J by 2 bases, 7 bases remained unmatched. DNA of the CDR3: TGTGCCAGCACAACGGGGGGAAAACAAGAGACCCAGTACTTC. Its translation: CASTTGGKQETQYF.

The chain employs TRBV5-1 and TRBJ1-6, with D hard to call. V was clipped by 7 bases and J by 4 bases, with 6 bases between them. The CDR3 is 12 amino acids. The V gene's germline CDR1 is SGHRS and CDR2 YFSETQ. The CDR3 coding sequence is TGCGCCAGCCGGGAGTATAATTCACCCCTCCACTTT. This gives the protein CASREYNSPLHF.

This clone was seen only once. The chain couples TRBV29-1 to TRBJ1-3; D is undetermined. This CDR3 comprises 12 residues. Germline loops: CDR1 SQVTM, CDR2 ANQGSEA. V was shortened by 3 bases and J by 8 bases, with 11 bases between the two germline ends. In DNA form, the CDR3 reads TGCAGCGTTGATGGGTCGGGAGACACCATATATTTT. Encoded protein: CSVDGSGDTIYF.

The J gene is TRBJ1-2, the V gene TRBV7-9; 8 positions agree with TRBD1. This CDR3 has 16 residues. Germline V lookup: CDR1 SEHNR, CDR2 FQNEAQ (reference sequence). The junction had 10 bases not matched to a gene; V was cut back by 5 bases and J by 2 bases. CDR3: CASSIGGAGGNYGYTF. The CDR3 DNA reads TGTGCCAGCAGCATCGGGGGAGCAGGGGGCAACTATGGCTACACCTTC.

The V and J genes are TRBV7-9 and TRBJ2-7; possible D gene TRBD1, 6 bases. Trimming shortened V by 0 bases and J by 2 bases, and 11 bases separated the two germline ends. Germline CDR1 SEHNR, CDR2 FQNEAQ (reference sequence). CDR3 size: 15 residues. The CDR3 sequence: CASSLAGTRTYEQYF. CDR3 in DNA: TGTGCCAGCAGCTTAGCCGGGACAAGAACCTACGAGCAGTACTTC.

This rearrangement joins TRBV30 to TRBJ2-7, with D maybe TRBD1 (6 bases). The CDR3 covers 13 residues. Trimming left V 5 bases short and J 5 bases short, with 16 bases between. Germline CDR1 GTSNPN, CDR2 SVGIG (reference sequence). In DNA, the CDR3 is TGTGCCTGGTCAAACAGGGTAAGGGACGAGCAGTACTTC. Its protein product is CAWSNRVRDEQYF.

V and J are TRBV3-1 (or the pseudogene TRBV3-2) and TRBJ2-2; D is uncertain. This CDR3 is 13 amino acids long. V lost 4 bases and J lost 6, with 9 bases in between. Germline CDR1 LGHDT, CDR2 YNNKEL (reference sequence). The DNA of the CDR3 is TGTGCCAGCAGCCCACCATCGGCCGGGGAGCTGTTTTTT. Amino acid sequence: CASSPPSAGELFF.

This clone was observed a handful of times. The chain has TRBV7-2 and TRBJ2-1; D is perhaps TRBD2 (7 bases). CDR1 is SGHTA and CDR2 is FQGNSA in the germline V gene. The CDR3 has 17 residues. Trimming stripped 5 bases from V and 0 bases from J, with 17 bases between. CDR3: CASSLTRGGSSYNEQFF. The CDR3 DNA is TGTGCCAGCAGCCTAACCCGCGGGGGCAGCTCCTACAATGAGCAGTTCTTC.

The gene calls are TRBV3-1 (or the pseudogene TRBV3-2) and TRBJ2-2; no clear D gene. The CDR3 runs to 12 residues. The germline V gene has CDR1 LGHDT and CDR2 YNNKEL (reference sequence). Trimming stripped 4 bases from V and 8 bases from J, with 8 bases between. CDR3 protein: CASSLIQGELFF. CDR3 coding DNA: TGTGCCAGCAGCCTTATACAGGGGGAGCTGTTTTTT.

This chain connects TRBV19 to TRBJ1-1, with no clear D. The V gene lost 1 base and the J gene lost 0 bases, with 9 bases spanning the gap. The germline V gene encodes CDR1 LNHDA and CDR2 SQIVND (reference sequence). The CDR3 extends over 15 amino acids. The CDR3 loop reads CASSIGPGMNTEAFF. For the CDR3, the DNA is TGTGCCAGTAGTATAGGGCCAGGAATGAACACTGAAGCTTTCTTT.

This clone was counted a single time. The chain's CDR3 is CASSLAGGSSYEQYF. The CDR3 DNA sequence: TGTGCCAGCAGCTTAGCAGGGGGTAGCTCCTACGAGCAGTACTTC. The chain links TRBV7-6 to TRBJ2-7; D might be TRBD1 (6 bases). Trimming cost V 0 bases and J 0 bases, with 9 bases left between them. Germline V CDR1 and CDR2: SGHVS, FNYEAQ. The CDR3 loop spans 15 amino acids.

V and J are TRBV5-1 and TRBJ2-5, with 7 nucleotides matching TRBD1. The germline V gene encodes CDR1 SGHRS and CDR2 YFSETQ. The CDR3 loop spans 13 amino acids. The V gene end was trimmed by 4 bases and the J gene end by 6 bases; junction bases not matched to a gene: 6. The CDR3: CASSQTGEQTQYF. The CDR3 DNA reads TGCGCCAGCAGCCAAACAGGGGAACAGACCCAGTACTTC.

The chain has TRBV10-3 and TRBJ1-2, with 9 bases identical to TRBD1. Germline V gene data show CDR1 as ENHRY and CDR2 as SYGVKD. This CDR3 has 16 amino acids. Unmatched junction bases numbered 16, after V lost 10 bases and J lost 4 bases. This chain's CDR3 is CASYPGQGFRVYGYTF. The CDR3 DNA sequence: TGTGCCAGCTACCCGGGACAGGGCTTTAGGGTCTATGGCTACACCTTC.

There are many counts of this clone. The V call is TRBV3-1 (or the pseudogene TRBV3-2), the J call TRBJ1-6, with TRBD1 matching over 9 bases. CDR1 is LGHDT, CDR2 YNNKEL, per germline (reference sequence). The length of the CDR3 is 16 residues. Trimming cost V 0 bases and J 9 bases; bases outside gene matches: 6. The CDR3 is CASSQDRGQGTSPLHF. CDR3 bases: TGTGCCAGCAGCCAAGATAGGGGACAGGGAACTTCACCCCTCCACTTT.

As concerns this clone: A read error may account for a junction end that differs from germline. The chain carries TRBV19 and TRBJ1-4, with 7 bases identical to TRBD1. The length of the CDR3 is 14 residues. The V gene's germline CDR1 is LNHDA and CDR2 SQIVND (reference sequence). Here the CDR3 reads CASSLDRANEKLFF. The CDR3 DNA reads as TGTGCCAGTAGTCTAGACAGGGCTAATGAAAAACTGTTTTTT.

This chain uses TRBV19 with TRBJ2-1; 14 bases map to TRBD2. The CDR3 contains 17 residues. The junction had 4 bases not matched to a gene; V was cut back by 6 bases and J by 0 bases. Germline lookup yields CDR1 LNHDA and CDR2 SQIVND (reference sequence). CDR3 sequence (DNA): TGTGCCAGTAGCGGACTAGCGGGGGGCGGCTCCTACAATGAGCAGTTCTTC. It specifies CASSGLAGGGSYNEQFF.

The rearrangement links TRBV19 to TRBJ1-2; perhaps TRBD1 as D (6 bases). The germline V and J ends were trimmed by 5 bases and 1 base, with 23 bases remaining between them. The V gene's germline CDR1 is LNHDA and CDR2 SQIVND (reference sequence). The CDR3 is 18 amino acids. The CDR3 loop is CASSPRAGQGPYNYGYTF. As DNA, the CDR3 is TGTGCCAGTAGTCCCCGAGCTGGGCAGGGGCCGTATAACTATGGCTACACCTTC.

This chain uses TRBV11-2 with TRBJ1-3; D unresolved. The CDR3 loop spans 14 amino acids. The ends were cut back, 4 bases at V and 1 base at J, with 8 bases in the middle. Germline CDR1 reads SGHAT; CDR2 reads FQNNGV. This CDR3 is CASSSGPSGNTIYF. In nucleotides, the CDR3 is TGTGCCAGCAGCTCGGGTCCGTCTGGAAACACCATATATTTT.